The 5 T cell receptor beta chains listed next were all sequenced from one sample in a study of blood T cell repertoires in COVID-19. TCRdb keeps only in-frame clones here, not all; method: immunoSEQ multiplex PCR. The sample includes fewer than 250,000 clones, roughly nine tenths of them seen just once. Material: peripheral blood. These receptors were taken from a woman aged 70-85 years with acute or convalescent COVID-19.

This clone showed up just a few times. The chain has TRBV6-6 and TRBJ2-7; a possible D gene is TRBD2 (5 bases). This CDR3 contains 12 residues. Germline CDR1 is MNHNY and CDR2 is SVGAGI (reference sequence). The ends were cut back, 6 bases at V and 5 bases at J, with 11 bases in the middle. The CDR3 nucleotides read TGTGCCAGCAGCAAAGAGGGTAACGAGCAGTACTTC. It encodes CASSKEGNEQYF.

The V call is TRBV7-2, the J call TRBJ2-5; tentative D call: TRBD2 (6 bases). The CDR3 length is 14 residues. The germline V and J ends were trimmed by 5 bases and 5 bases, with 15 bases remaining between them. CDR1 is SGHTA and CDR2 is FQGNSA in the germline V gene. CDR3 coding DNA: TGTGCCAGCAGCATCGACCGGAGGGCGGAGACCCAGTACTTC. Its translation: CASSIDRRAETQYF.

The chain combines TRBV18 with TRBJ2-2; weak D call: TRBD1 (6 bases). Germline V lookup: CDR1 KGHSH, CDR2 LQKENI. The CDR3 consists of 19 residues. Trimming removed 6 bases at V and 3 bases at J, with 26 bases between. The DNA of the CDR3 is TGTGCCAGCTCCCTCCGGGCTTTGACAGGATTTTACGACACCGGGGAGCTGTTTTTT. This translates into CASSLRALTGFYDTGELFF.

The chain combines TRBV7-2 with TRBJ2-7, with a tentative D call TRBD2 (6 bases). Trimming left V 2 bases short and J 6 bases short, with 14 bases between. This CDR3 spans 14 amino acids. CDR1 is SGHTA, CDR2 FQGNSA, per germline. Here the CDR3 reads CASSLLREIGEQYF. CDR3 DNA: TGTGCCAGCAGCTTACTTCGGGAGATCGGCGAGCAGTACTTC.

On this clone itself: A junction boundary mismatches the germline segment, possibly from a read error. The rearrangement links TRBV5-1 to TRBJ2-7; no definite D call. This CDR3 comprises 13 residues. Germline-derived CDR1 and CDR2 are SGHRS and YFSETQ. DNA of the CDR3: TGCGCCAGCAGCTTGGAGCCGCCCTACGTGCAGTACTTC. Translation: CASSLEPPYVQYF.